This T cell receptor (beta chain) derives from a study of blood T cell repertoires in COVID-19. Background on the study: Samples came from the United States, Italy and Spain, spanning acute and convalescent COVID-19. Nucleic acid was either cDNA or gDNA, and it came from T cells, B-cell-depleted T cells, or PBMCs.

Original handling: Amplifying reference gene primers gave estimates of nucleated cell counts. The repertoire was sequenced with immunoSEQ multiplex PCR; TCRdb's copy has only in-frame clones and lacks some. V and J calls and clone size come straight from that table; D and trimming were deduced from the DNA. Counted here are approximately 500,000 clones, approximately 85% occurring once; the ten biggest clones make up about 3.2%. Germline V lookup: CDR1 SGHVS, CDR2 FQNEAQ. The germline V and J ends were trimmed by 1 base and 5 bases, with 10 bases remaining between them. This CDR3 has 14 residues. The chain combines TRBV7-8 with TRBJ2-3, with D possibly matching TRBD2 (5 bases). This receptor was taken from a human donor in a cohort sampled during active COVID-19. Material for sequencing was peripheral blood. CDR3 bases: TGTGCCAGCAGCTTAGGTGGGAGTGGAGATACGCAGTATTTT. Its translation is CASSLGGSGDTQYF.